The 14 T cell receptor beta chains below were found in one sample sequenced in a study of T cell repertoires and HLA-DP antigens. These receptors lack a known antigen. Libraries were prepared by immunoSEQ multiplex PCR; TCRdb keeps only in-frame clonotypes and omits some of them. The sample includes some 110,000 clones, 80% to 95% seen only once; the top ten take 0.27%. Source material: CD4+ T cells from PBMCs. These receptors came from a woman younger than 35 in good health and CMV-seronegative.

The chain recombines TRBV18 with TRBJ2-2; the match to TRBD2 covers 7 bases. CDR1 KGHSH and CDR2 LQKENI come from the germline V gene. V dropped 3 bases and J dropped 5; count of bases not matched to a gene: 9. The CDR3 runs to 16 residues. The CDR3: CASSPRGAGITGELFF. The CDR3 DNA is TGTGCCAGCTCACCTCGGGGAGCGGGGATAACCGGGGAGCTGTTTTTT.

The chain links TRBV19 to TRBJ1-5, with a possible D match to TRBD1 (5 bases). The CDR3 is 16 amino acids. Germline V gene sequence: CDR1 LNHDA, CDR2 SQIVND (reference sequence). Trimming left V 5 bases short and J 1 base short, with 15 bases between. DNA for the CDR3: TGTGCCAGTAGTGCCCGGGGGGGGATGAGCAATCAGCCCCAGCATTTT. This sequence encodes CASSARGGMSNQPQHF.

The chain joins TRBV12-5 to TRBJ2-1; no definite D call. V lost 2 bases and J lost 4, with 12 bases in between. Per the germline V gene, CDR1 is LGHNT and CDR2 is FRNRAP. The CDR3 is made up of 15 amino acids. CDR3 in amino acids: CASGLLLGSYNEQFF. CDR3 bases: TGTGCTAGTGGTTTGTTACTGGGTTCGTACAATGAGCAGTTCTTC.

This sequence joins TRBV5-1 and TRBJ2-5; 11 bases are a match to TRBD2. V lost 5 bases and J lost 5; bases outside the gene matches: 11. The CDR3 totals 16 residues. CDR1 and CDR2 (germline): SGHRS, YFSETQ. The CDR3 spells CASSLTGTSGSETQYF. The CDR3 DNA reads TGCGCCAGCAGTTTAACCGGGACTAGCGGCTCGGAGACCCAGTACTTC.

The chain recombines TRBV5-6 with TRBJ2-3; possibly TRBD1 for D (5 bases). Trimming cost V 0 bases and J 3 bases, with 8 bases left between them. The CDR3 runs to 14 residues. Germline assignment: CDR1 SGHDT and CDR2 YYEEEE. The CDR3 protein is CASSLGKGTDTQYF. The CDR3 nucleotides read TGTGCCAGCAGCTTGGGGAAGGGGACAGATACGCAGTATTTT.

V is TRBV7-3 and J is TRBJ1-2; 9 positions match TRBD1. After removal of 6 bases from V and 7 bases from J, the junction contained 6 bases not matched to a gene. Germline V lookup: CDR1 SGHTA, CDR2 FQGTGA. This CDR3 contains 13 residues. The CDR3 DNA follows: TGTGCCAGCAGTTCGGGACAGGGAGGTGGCTACACCTTC. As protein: CASSSGQGGGYTF.

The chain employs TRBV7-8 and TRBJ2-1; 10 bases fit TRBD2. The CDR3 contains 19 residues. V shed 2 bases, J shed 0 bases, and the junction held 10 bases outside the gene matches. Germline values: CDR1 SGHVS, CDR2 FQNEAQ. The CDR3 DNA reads TGTGCCAGCAGCTTACGGGCTAGCGGGGGCAGTAGCTCCTACAATGAGCAGTTCTTC. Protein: CASSLRASGGSSSYNEQFF.

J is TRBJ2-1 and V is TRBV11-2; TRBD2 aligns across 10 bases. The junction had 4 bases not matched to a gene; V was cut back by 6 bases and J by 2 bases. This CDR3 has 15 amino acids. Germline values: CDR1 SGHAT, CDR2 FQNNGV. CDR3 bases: TGTGCCAGCAGTCTCAGCGGGAGGGCCTACAATGAGCAGTTCTTC. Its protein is CASSLSGRAYNEQFF. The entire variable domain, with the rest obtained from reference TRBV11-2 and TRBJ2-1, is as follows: EAGVAQSPRYKIIEKRQSVAFWCNPISGHATLYWYQQILGQGPKLLIQFQNNGVVDDSQLPKDRFSAERLKGVDSTLKIQPAKLEDSAVYLCASSLSGRAYNEQFFGPGTRLTVL.

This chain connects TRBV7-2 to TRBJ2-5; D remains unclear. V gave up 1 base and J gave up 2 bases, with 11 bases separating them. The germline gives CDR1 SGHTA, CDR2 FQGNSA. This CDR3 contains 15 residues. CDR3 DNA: TGTGCCAGCAGCTTAGTGTTTGGGTATCAAGAGACCCAGTACTTC. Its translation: CASSLVFGYQETQYF. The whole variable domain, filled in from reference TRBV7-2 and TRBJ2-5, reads GAGVSQSPSNKVTEKGKDVELRCDPISGHTALYWYRQSLGQGLEFLIYFQGNSAPDKSGLPSDRFSAERTGGSVSTLTIQRTQQEDSAVYLCASSLVFGYQETQYFGPGTRLLVL.

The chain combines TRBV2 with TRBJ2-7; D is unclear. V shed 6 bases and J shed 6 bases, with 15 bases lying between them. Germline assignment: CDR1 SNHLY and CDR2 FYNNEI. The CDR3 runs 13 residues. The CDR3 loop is CASSATYSSEQYV. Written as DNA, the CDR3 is TGTGCCAGCAGCGCGACGTACTCCAGCGAGCAGTACGTC.

The CDR3 region has the DNA TGTGCCAGCACCCCGATGAGCTCCTACAATGAGCAGTTCTTC. The encoded protein is CASTPMSSYNEQFF. The chain carries TRBV7-6 and TRBJ2-1, with D unresolved. Trimming took 7 bases from V and 0 from J, leaving 10 bases between them. There are 14 residues in the CDR3. Germline-derived CDR1 and CDR2 are SGHVS and FNYEAQ.

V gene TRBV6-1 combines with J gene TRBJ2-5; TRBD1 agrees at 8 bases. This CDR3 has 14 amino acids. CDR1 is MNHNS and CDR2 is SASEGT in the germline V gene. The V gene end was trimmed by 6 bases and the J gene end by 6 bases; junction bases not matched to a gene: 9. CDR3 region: CASSHQGAMQTQYF. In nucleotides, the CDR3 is TGTGCCAGCAGCCATCAGGGGGCCATGCAGACCCAGTACTTC.

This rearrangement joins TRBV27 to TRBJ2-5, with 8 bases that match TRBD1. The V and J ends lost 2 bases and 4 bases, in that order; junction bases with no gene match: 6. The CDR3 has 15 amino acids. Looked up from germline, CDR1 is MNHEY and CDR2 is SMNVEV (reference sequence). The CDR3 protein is CASSLDRGRGETQYF. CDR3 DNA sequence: TGTGCCAGCAGTTTAGACAGGGGCCGGGGAGAGACCCAGTACTTC.

CDR3 residues: CASIQRGERSYEQYF. CDR3 DNA: TGTGCCAGCATCCAGAGAGGCGAGCGCTCGTACGAGCAGTACTTC. This chain joins TRBV28 and TRBJ2-7; D is undetermined. Germline V gene data show CDR1 as MDHEN and CDR2 as SYDVKM. Trimming removed 7 bases at V and 4 bases at J, with 20 bases between. The CDR3 loop spans 15 amino acids.